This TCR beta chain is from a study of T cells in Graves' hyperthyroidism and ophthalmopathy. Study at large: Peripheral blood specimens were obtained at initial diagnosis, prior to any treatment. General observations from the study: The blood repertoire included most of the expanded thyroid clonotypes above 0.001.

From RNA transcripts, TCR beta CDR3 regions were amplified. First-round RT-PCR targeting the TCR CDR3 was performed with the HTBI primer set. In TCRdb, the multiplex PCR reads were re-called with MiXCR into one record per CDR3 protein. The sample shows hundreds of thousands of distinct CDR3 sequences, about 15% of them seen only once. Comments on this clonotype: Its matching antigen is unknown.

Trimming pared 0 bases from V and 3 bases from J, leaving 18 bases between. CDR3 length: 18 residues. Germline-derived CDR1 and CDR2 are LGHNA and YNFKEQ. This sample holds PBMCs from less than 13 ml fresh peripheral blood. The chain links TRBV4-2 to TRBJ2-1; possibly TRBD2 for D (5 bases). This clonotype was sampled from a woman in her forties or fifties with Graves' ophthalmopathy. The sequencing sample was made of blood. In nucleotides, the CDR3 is TGTGCCAGCAGCCAAGACGTTCCCTTGAGGAGGCTCTACAATGAGCAGTTCTTC. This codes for CASSQDVPLRRLYNEQFF.